These 30 T cell receptor beta chains came from one sample sequenced in a study of human T cells and chemical hapten exposure. A single record per CDR3 protein comes from TCRdb applying MiXCR to the RACE reads. The sample contains about 85,000 distinct CDR3 sequences, 8.5% of which appear only once. Time point denoted: pre-sensitization, week 0. Treatment described: therapeutic diphenylcyclopropenone sensitization with weekly scalp DPC. Source: whole blood, taken in connection with sensitization to the hapten diphenylcyclopropenone (DPC). The receptors here all came from a man aged 40-49 years with alopecia areata. Some clones in this sample may be carry-over from other donors' samples.

A note on this clonotype: The junction departs from germline at one end; a sequencing error may be responsible. The J gene is TRBJ2-2, the V gene TRBV19; possible D gene TRBD1, 6 bases. Germline V gene data show CDR1 as LNHDA and CDR2 as SQIVND (reference sequence). The CDR3 is 16 residues long. CDR3 loop: CASSRRQVANTAELFF. CDR3 sequence (DNA): TGTGCCAGTAGTCGACGACAGGTCGCGAACACCGCGGAGCTGTTTTTT.

This chain links TRBV3-1 with TRBJ2-7, with D perhaps assigned TRBD1 or TRBD2 (5 bases each). V was shortened by 0 bases and J by 3 bases, with 9 bases between the two germline ends. The CDR3 length is 14 residues. CDR1 is LGHDT and CDR2 is YNNKEL in the germline V gene (reference sequence). CDR3 nucleotides: TGTGCCAGCAGCCAAGATGGGGGAGTCTACGAGCAGTACTTC. Amino acids: CASSQDGGVYEQYF.

The chain couples TRBV20-1 to TRBJ2-7, with a possible D match to TRBD2 (5 bases). The germline V gene encodes CDR1 DFQATT and CDR2 SNEGSKA (reference sequence). This CDR3 has 14 residues. V was pared by 6 bases and J by 2 bases, with 17 bases between. The CDR3 DNA sequence: TGCAGTGCGGGTCCCGGGGTGGGAACCTACGAGCAGTACTTC. This sequence encodes CSAGPGVGTYEQYF.

V is TRBV6-5 and J is TRBJ1-3, with a possible D match to TRBD1 (6 bases). From germline, CDR1 is MNHEY and CDR2 SVGAGI. Trimming removed 0 bases at V and 5 bases at J, with 8 bases between. CDR3 size: 14 residues. Written as DNA, the CDR3 is TGTGCCAGCAGTTACTCAGGGGGAAGAAACACCATATATTTT. Its translation: CASSYSGGRNTIYF.

In its sample, this clonotype was seen many times. The rearrangement links TRBV28 to TRBJ2-4; a possible D gene is TRBD1 (6 bases). The CDR3 spans 15 residues. Germline loops: CDR1 MDHEN, CDR2 SYDVKM. V was cut by 6 bases and J by 0 bases, with 12 bases left in between. CDR3 coding DNA: TGTGCCAGCAGCCCGGACAGTCTAGCCAAAAACATTCAGTACTTC. This encodes CASSPDSLAKNIQYF. Based on the CDR3 plus reference TRBV28 and TRBJ2-4, the full variable domain is DVKVTQSSRYLVKRTGEKVFLECVQDMDHENMFWYRQDPGLGLRLIYFSYDVKMKEKGDIPEGYSVSREKKERFSLILESASTNQTSMYLCASSPDSLAKNIQYFGAGTRLSVL.

This clonotype was seen a handful of times. The chain couples TRBV2 to TRBJ2-7, with 10 nucleotides matching TRBD2. The CDR3 is 13 residues long. Per germline, CDR1 SNHLY and CDR2 FYNNEI. The CDR3 nucleotides are TGTGCCAGCAGAGAAGCGGGAGGGTCCGAGCAGTACGTC. This encodes CASREAGGSEQYV.

Many counts were recorded for this clonotype. This rearrangement joins TRBV5-1 to TRBJ1-1; D might be TRBD1 (5 bases). This CDR3 region has 13 residues. Trimming left V 0 bases short and J 10 bases short, with 13 bases between. Germline values: CDR1 SGHRS, CDR2 YFSETQ. The CDR3 sequence is CASSLAREGRAFF. CDR3 DNA sequence: TGCGCCAGCAGCTTGGCGAGGGAGGGACGAGCTTTCTTT.

This chain uses TRBV12-3 or TRBV12-4 with TRBJ2-7; 9 positions match TRBD2. The CDR3 runs 15 residues. Losses at the gene ends were 2 bases for V and 6 bases for J; bases not matched to a gene: 8. The CDR3 DNA reads TGTGCCAGCAGTTTATCGTCTAGCGGGATTGTCGAGCAGTACGTC. As protein: CASSLSSSGIVEQYV.

The J gene is TRBJ2-1, the V gene TRBV24-1, with D possibly matching TRBD2 (5 bases). Looked up from germline, CDR1 is KGHDR and CDR2 is SFDVKD. V gave up 0 bases and J gave up 12 bases, with 14 bases separating them. CDR3 size: 14 residues. CDR3 in DNA: TGTGCCACCAGTGATTTGAGGACCCTCGGGGTGCAGTTCTTC. It specifies CATSDLRTLGVQFF.

A remark on this clonotype: It may be a read error: a sequence one base away is much more abundant. This chain uses TRBV20-1 with TRBJ1-6; D may be TRBD1 (5 bases). Germline V gene data show CDR1 as DFQATT and CDR2 as SNEGSKA (reference sequence). The CDR3 is made up of 13 amino acids. V was clipped by 4 bases and J by 15 bases, with 19 bases between them. The CDR3 loop is CSATVGTAYDLHF. CDR3 sequence (DNA): TGCAGTGCTACGGTGGGGACTGCGTACGACCTCCACTTT.

This clonotype was seen a few times. J is TRBJ1-4 and V is TRBV7-2, with TRBD1 as a possible D gene (5 bases). CDR1 SGHTA and CDR2 FQGNSA come from the germline V gene. The CDR3 covers 16 residues. The V end lost 2 bases, the J end lost 5 bases, and 15 bases lay between the germline ends. CDR3 bases: TGTGCCAGCAGCTTAAAGGTTGGGACGGTGAATGAAAAACTGTTTTTT. Amino acid sequence: CASSLKVGTVNEKLFF.

For the CDR3, the DNA is TGTGCCAGCAGTCGTCCGACCGGGGTGAGGACCGGGGAGCTGTTTTTT. It translates to CASSRPTGVRTGELFF. The chain carries TRBV6-2 or TRBV6-3 and TRBJ2-2, with D maybe TRBD2 (5 bases). The CDR3 extends over 16 amino acids. CDR1 is MNHEY and CDR2 is SVGEGT in the germline V gene. The V and J ends lost 5 bases and 5 bases respectively, with 18 bases between them.

Regarding this clonotype: This may come from a read error, since a much larger clone is one base off. The chain recombines TRBV7-2 with TRBJ2-3; a possible D gene is TRBD2 (6 bases). Trimming took off 3 bases at V and 7 bases at J, with 26 bases between the two ends. CDR1 and CDR2 from the germline V gene are SGHTA and FQGNSA. The CDR3 consists of 18 residues. The CDR3 loop is CASSFSYSTSTHKYTQYF. The CDR3 nucleotides are TGTGCCAGCAGCTTCAGCTACTCGACTAGTACCCATAAATATACGCAGTATTTT.

This clonotype was seen a few times. The V and J genes are TRBV5-4 and TRBJ2-5, with TRBD1 matching 8 bases. This CDR3 region has 14 residues. Germline CDR1 and CDR2: SGHNT and YYREEE (reference sequence). The J segment lost 0 bases and the V segment lost 3 bases, leaving 1 base of the junction unmatched. The CDR3 sequence is CASSWDRYQETQYF. The CDR3 DNA follows: TGTGCCAGCAGCTGGGACAGGTACCAAGAGACCCAGTACTTC. Drawing the rest from reference TRBV5-4 and TRBJ2-5, the complete variable domain is ETGVTQSPTHLIKTRGQQVTLRCSSQSGHNTVSWYQQALGQGPQFIFQYYREEENGRGNFPPRFSGLQFPNYSSELNVNALELDDSALYLCASSWDRYQETQYFGPGTRLLVL.

This clonotype was seen a handful of times. V and J are TRBV6-2 or TRBV6-3 and TRBJ2-1; D gene ambiguous. Germline V gene lookup returns CDR1 MNHEY and CDR2 SVGEGT. Between the trimmed V and J ends, which lost 5 bases and 10 bases, there was a span of 9 bases. The CDR3 totals 11 residues. CDR3: CASSQTWEQFF. The CDR3 DNA follows: TGTGCCAGCAGTCAGACTTGGGAGCAGTTCTTC.

The chain is built from TRBV28 and TRBJ2-7; no firm D call. CDR3 length: 14 residues. The V gene's germline CDR1 is MDHEN and CDR2 SYDVKM. The ends were cut back, 4 bases at V and 5 bases at J, with 15 bases in the middle. DNA of the CDR3: TGTGCCAGCAGTTCCCCTTCCTTAGCTGACGAGCAGTACTTC. Translation gives CASSSPSLADEQYF.

This clonotype appeared a few times. J is TRBJ2-1 and V is TRBV4-2; 10 bases line up with TRBD2. The CDR3 has 17 amino acids. V gave up 3 bases and J gave up 0 bases; unmatched junction bases: 5. CDR1 is LGHNA and CDR2 is YNFKEQ in the germline V gene. Written as DNA, the CDR3 is TGTGCCAGCAGCCATTCCGGGACTAGCGACTCCTACAATGAGCAGTTCTTC. The encoded protein is CASSHSGTSDSYNEQFF.

The CDR3 protein is CASSEARTAQPQHF. CDR3 sequence (DNA): TGTGCCAGCAGTGAAGCCCGGACAGCTCAGCCCCAGCATTTT. V is TRBV2 and J is TRBJ1-5, with D possibly TRBD1 on 6 matching bases. The germline CDR1 and CDR2 sequences are SNHLY and FYNNEI. This CDR3 spans 14 amino acids. Trimming took off 0 bases at V and 6 bases at J, with 9 bases between the two ends.

J is TRBJ2-7 and V is TRBV6-5; the match to TRBD1 covers 8 bases. The trim removed 2 bases at V and 2 bases at J, leaving 5 bases unmatched. The CDR3 consists of 15 residues. Germline CDR1 reads MNHEY; CDR2 reads SVGAGI. CDR3 bases: TGTGCCAGCAGTTACAACAGGGGGGATACCTACGAGCAGTACTTC. Its translation: CASSYNRGDTYEQYF.

This clonotype appeared many times. The rearrangement joins TRBV12-3 or TRBV12-4 to TRBJ2-3; no firm D call. The CDR3 sequence is 13 residues long. V was pared by 6 bases and J by 0 bases, with 7 bases between. The CDR3 bases are TGTGCCAGCAGAACCTCTAGCACAGATACGCAGTATTTT. Translated, it gives CASRTSSTDTQYF.

This clonotype was detected many times. This chain joins TRBV24-1 and TRBJ2-5; TRBD2 is a possible D gene (6 bases). Per the germline V gene, CDR1 is KGHDR and CDR2 is SFDVKD. V lost 4 bases and J lost 5, with 13 bases in between. The CDR3 consists of 14 residues. The CDR3 nucleotides read TGTGCCACCAGTGACCCGGGGGTTGGGGAGACCCAGTACTTC. Translated, it gives CATSDPGVGETQYF.

The rearrangement joins TRBV6-6 to TRBJ2-1, with 8 bases lining up with TRBD1. The CDR3 is 13 amino acids. CDR1 and CDR2 (germline): MNHNY, SVGAGI (reference sequence). The V segment lost 5 bases and the J segment 7 bases; nucleotides outside the gene matches: 4. The DNA for the CDR3 is TGTGCCAGCAGTCGGGACAGGAGGAATGAGCAGTTCTTC. As protein: CASSRDRRNEQFF.

The rearrangement uses TRBV7-9 and TRBJ2-3; the D gene is possibly TRBD2 (5 bases). The ends were cut back, 1 base at V and 8 bases at J, with 19 bases in the middle. The CDR3 is 16 amino acids. The germline gives CDR1 SEHNR, CDR2 FQNEAQ (reference sequence). CDR3 residues: CASSLGLGADPGTQYF. CDR3 coding DNA: TGTGCCAGCAGCTTAGGCCTCGGAGCGGATCCGGGTACGCAGTATTTT.

In this sample, this clonotype turned up many times. This chain joins TRBV21-1 and TRBJ1-6; TRBD1 is the table's D call, not checked against the DNA. TRBV21-1 is deemed a pseudogene. The CDR3 is made up of 16 amino acids. The CDR3 reads CASSNWDRTYNSPLHF. CDR3 DNA sequence: TGTGCCAGCAGCAACTGGGACAGGACGTATAATTCACCCCTCCACTTT.

The rearrangement joins TRBV6-6 to TRBJ2-7, with D perhaps matching TRBD1 (5 bases). This CDR3 comprises 13 residues. Germline V gene data show CDR1 as MNHNY and CDR2 as SVGAGI (reference sequence). V dropped 5 bases and J dropped 5 bases, with 13 bases sitting between them. The CDR3 region has the DNA TGTGCCAGCAGTCCCCAGGGTCCGAACGAGCAGTACTTC. It yields the protein CASSPQGPNEQYF.

There are many counts of this clonotype. V usage is TRBV3-1 and J usage is TRBJ2-1; TRBD2 matches at 9 bases. V shed 1 base and J 3 bases; nucleotides not matched to a gene: 4. The germline V gene has CDR1 LGHDT and CDR2 YNNKEL (reference sequence). The CDR3 totals 16 residues. The CDR3 nucleotides read TGTGCCAGCAGCCAAGCTCTAGCGGGGTTCTACAATGAGCAGTTCTTC. Encoded protein: CASSQALAGFYNEQFF.

The rearrangement uses TRBV20-1 and TRBJ2-1; TRBD2 aligns across 8 bases. The ends lost 1 base at V and 4 bases at J; junction bases unmatched: 3. The CDR3 is 14 amino acids. Germline V gene sequence: CDR1 DFQATT, CDR2 SNEGSKA (reference sequence). CDR3 sequence reads: CSARVGGGYNEQFF. CDR3 in DNA: TGCAGTGCTAGAGTCGGGGGGGGGTACAATGAGCAGTTCTTC.

This clonotype has a count of ten or more. The CDR3 nucleotides read TGTGCCAGCAGTTTATCGACAGGGGTCTCTGGAAACACCATATATTTT. It yields the protein CASSLSTGVSGNTIYF. The V and J genes are TRBV28 and TRBJ1-3; 8 bases line up with TRBD1. The CDR3 has 16 residues. Germline loops: CDR1 MDHEN, CDR2 SYDVKM. V lost 1 base, J lost 0 bases, and 2 bases stayed unmatched.

The chain uses TRBV14 and TRBJ2-1; a weak D match, TRBD2 (5 bases). Germline values: CDR1 SGHDN, CDR2 FVKESK. V dropped 6 bases and J dropped 10 bases, with 13 bases sitting between them. The CDR3 consists of 12 residues. Here the CDR3 DNA reads TGTGCCAGCAGTCCTTTTGGCGGGGAGCAGTTCTTC. Its protein product is CASSPFGGEQFF.

The J gene is TRBJ1-1, the V gene TRBV28, with D possibly being TRBD1 (5 bases). CDR1 and CDR2 (germline): MDHEN, SYDVKM. Trimming shortened V by 5 bases and J by 5 bases, and 12 bases separated the two germline ends. The CDR3 extends over 13 amino acids. DNA for the CDR3: TGTGCCAGCAGTCTGGGACGGCGGACTGAAGCTTTCTTT. Its protein is CASSLGRRTEAFF.